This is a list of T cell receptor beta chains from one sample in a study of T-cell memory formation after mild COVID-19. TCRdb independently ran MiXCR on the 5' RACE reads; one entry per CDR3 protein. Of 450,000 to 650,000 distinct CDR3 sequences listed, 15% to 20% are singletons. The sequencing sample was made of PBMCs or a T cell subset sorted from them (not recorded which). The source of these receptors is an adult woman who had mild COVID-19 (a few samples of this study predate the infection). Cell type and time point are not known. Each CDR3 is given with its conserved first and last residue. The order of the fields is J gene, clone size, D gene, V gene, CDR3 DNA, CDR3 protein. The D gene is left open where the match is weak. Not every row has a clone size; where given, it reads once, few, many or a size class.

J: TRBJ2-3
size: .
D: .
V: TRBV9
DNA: TGTGCCAGCGGGGGGGCGAGAAGCACAGATACGCAGTATTTT
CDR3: CASGGARSTDTQYF

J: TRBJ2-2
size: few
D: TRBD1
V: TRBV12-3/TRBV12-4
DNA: TGTGCCAGCAGCAGGGGGCCGGGCGGGGAGCTGTTTTTT
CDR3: CASSRGPGGELFF

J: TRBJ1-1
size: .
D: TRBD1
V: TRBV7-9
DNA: TGTGCCAGCAGCTTACTGGCCGGACAGGGAGGCGCTGAAGCTTTCTTT
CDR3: CASSLLAGQGGAEAFF

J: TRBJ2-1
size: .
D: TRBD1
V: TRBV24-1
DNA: TGTGCCACCAGTGAGCCTGTGGCAGGGGGCAGGGGAATTGAGCAGTTCTTC
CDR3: CATSEPVAGGRGIEQFF

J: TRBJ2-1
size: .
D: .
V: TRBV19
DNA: TGTGCCAGTAGTATTCGGCCTAGCTACAATGAGCAGTTCTTC
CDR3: CASSIRPSYNEQFF

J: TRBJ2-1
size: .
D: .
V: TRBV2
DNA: TGTGCCAGCTGTCCTTGGACAGACAATGAGCAGTTCTTC
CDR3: CASCPWTDNEQFF

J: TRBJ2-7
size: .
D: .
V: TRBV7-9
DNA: TGTGCCAGCGCCGGGTCGGGGTACGAGCAGTACTTC
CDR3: CASAGSGYEQYF

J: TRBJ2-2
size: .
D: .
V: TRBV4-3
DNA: TGCGCCAGCAGCCAAGGGATAGGAAACACCGGGGAGCTGTTTTTT
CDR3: CASSQGIGNTGELFF

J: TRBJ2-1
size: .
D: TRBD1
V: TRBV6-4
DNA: TGTGCCAGCAGTGATCAGGACAGGGACTGGTCCTACAATGAGCAGTTCTTC
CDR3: CASSDQDRDWSYNEQFF

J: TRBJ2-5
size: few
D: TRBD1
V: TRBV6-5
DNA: TGTGCCAGCAGTACACAGGGGAGTAGGGAGACCCAGTACTTC
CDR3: CASSTQGSRETQYF

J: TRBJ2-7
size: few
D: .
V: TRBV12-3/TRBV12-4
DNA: TGTGCCAGCAGTTTTGCAGTATCCGAGCAGTACTTC
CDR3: CASSFAVSEQYF

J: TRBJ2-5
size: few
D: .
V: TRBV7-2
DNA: TGTGCCAGCAGCTTGTCGGGGGTTGAGGAGACCCAGTACTTC
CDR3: CASSLSGVEETQYF

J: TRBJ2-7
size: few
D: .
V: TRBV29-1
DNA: TGCAGCGTTGGGACGACTAGCGAGCAGTACTTC
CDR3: CSVGTTSEQYF

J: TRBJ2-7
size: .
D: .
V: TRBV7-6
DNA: TGTGCCAGCAGCTCGACTGGGAGCGTGTCCGAGCAGTACTTC
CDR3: CASSSTGSVSEQYF

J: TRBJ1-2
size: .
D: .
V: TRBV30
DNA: TGTGCCTGGAACCGACGGACTGGGGATGGCTACACCTTC
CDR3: CAWNRRTGDGYTF

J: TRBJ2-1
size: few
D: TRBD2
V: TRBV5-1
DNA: TGCGCCAGCAGCCCCGGCGGGGTAGCGGGGGGCCCCAGGGGGGACAATGAGCAGTTCTTC
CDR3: CASSPGGVAGGPRGDNEQFF

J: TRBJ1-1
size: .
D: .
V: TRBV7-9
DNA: TGTGCCAGCAGCCTCTTTTCAGGGCCAAACACTGAAGCTTTCTTT
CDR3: CASSLFSGPNTEAFF

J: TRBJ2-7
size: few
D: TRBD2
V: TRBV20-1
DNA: TGCAGTGCCCTGGGACTAGCGGGGGGAACTTACTACGAGCAGTACTTC
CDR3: CSALGLAGGTYYEQYF

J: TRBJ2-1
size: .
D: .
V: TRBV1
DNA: TGCACCAGCAGGAAGACTAGCGGGAGTCCCAATGAGCAGTTCTTC
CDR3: CTSRKTSGSPNEQFF

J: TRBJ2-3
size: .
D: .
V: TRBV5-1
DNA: TGCGCCAGCAGCCGCGGGGGCGGGAGTGGTTCATTAGATACGCAGTATTTT
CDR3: CASSRGGGSGSLDTQYF

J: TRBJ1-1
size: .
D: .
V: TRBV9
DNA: TGTGCCAGCAGTCTGGGGTGGCCATCCGATGAAGCTTTCTTT
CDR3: CASSLGWPSDEAFF

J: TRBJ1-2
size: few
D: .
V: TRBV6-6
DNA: TGTGCCAGCAGCGGGGGGAGAGCTAACTATGGCTACACCTTC
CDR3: CASSGGRANYGYTF

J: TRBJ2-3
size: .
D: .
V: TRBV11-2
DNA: TGTGCCAGCAGCCAGGGGATAATTAGTCACGGACTCAGCACAGATACGCAGTATTTT
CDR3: CASSQGIISHGLSTDTQYF

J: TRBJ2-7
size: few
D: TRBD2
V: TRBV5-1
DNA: TGCGCCAGCAGCTTACCAGGACTAGCCGTGAACGAGCAGTACTTC
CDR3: CASSLPGLAVNEQYF

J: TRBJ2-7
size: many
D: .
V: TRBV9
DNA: TGTGCCAGCAGCGTAGCATCTAGCATGGGCTACGAGCAGTACTTC
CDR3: CASSVASSMGYEQYF

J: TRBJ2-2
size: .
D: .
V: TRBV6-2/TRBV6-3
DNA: TGTGCCAGCAGTGCTCTAGCGCCAGATTACACCGGGGAGCTGTTTTTT
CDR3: CASSALAPDYTGELFF

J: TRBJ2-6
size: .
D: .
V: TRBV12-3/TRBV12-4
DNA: TGTGCCAGCTCAGTCGGGTACGGGGCCAACGTCCTGACTTTC
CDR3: CASSVGYGANVLTF

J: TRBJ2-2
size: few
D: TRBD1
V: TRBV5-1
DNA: TGCGCCAGCAGCTTGGATTTGCGACAGGGCAGGGCCCTGCTGTTTTTT
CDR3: CASSLDLRQGRALLFF

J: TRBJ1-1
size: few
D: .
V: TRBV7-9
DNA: TGTGCCAGCAGTTCCACCGGTGGACAGACTGAAGCTTTCTTT
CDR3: CASSSTGGQTEAFF

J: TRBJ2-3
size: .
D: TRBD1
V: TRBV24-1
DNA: TGTGCCACCAGTGAGAACTGGGACAGGGGGACGGATACGCAGTATTTT
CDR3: CATSENWDRGTDTQYF

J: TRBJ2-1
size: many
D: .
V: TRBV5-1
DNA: TGCGCCAGCAGCTTGGCGGCGACAATTAATGAGCAGTTCTTC
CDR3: CASSLAATINEQFF

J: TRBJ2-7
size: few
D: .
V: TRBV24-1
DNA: TGTGCCACCAGTGAGGGGCCCTACGAGCAGTACTTC
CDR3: CATSEGPYEQYF

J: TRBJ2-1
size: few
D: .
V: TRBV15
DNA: TGTGCCACCAGCAGAGGAACCCTAGCCGCTGGGGATGAGCAGTTCTTC
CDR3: CATSRGTLAAGDEQFF

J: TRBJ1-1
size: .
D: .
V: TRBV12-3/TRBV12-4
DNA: TGTGCCAGCAGCCGTCCGGATGAAGCTTTCTTT
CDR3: CASSRPDEAFF

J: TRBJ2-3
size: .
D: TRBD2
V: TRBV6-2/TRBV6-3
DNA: TGTGCCAGCAGACACCGGGACTACACAGATACGCAGTATTTT
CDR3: CASRHRDYTDTQYF

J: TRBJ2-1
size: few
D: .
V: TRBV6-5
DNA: TGTGCCAGCAGTTACAGGGGCTACGGCTCCTACAATGAGCAGTTCTTC
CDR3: CASSYRGYGSYNEQFF

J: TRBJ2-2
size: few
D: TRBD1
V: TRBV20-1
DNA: TGCAGTGCGCACAGACAGGGAAGAGGCGGGGAGCTGTTTTTT
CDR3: CSAHRQGRGGELFF

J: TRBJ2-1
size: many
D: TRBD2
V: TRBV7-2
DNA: TGTGCCAGCAGCTTGACTAGCTTGGTGGATGAGCAGTTCTTC
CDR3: CASSLTSLVDEQFF

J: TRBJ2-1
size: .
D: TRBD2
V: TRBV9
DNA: TGTGCCAGCAGCGCCATCTCAGCGGGGGACAATGAGCAGTTCTTC
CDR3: CASSAISAGDNEQFF

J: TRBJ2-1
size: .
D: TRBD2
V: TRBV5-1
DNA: TGCGCCAGCAGCTTGGGCGGGGGTAAGGAATCCTACAATGAGCAGTTCTTC
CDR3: CASSLGGGKESYNEQFF

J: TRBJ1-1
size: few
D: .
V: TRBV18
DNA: TGTGCCAGCTCACCGCAGGGTAGGGGCAACATGAACACTGAAGCTTTCTTT
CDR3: CASSPQGRGNMNTEAFF

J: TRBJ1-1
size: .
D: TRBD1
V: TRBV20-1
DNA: TGCAGTGCTTACTCATTACAGGGGAATGGCGGAGGGAACACTGAAGCTTTCTTT
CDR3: CSAYSLQGNGGGNTEAFF

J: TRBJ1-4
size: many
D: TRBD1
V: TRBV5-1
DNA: TGCGCCAGCAGCGCGGGACAGGGCTTGTCTGAAAAACTGTTTTTT
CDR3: CASSAGQGLSEKLFF

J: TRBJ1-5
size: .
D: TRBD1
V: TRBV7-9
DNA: TGTGCCAGCAGCTTATCATGGGACAGAAATCAGCCCCAGCATTTT
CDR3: CASSLSWDRNQPQHF

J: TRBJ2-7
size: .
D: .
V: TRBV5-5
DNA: TGTGCCAGCAGCTTGGCTTTAGGGCAGGGGTTTAACTACGAGCAGTACTTC
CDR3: CASSLALGQGFNYEQYF

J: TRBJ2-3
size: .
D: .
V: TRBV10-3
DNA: TGTGCCACCGCCGGGACAACTAGCACAGATACGCAGTATTTT
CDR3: CATAGTTSTDTQYF

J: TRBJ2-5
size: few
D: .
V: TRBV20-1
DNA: TGCAGTGCTAGAGGAGAGGGTCCCCTGCCTACCCAAGAGACCCAGTACTTC
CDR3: CSARGEGPLPTQETQYF

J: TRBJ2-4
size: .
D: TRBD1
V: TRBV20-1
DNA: TGCAGTGCTACTCGGACAGGGGACATTCAGTACTTC
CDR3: CSATRTGDIQYF

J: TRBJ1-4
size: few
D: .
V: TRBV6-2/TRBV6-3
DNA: TGTGCCAGCAGCCCGACAGTGAATTACGAAAAACTGTTTTTT
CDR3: CASSPTVNYEKLFF

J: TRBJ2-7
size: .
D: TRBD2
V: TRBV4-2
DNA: TGTGCCAGCAGCCAGCCAGGGAGGGCCGACTACGAGCAGTACTTC
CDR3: CASSQPGRADYEQYF

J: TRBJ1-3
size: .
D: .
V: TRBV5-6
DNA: TGTGCCAGCAGCACCGGACACGCGGCGAAATCTGGAAACACCATATATTTT
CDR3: CASSTGHAAKSGNTIYF

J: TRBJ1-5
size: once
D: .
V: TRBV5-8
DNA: TGTGCCAGCAGCGGGAGGGGCATCAGCAATCAGCCCCAGCATTTT
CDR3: CASSGRGISNQPQHF

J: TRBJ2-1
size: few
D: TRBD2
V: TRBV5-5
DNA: TGTGCCAGCAGCAGGCGGAGCGGGGGGGATTACAATGAGCAGTTCTTC
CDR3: CASSRRSGGDYNEQFF

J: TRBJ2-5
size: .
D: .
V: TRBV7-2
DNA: TGTGCCAGCAGCCGAGAGGCGGGGCGAGAGACCCAGTACTTC
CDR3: CASSREAGRETQYF

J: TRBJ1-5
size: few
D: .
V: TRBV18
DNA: TGTGCCAGCTCACCAGGGATGGGTCAGCCCCAGCATTTT
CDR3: CASSPGMGQPQHF

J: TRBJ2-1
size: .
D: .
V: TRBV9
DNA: TGTGCCAGCAGCGTAATTGGTGGGTCCTACAATGAGCAGTTCTTC
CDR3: CASSVIGGSYNEQFF

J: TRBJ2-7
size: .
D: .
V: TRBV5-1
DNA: TGCGCCAGCAGCTTCGCGCCGATCTACGAGCAGTACTTC
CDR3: CASSFAPIYEQYF

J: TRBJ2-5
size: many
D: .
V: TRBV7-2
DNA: TGTGCCAGCAGGTCCACGGGACCCAAAAGGACCCAGTACTTC
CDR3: CASRSTGPKRTQYF

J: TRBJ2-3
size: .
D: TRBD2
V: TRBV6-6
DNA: TGTGCCAGCAGTTTTGGCCTCGGACTAGCGGGGGATAGCACAGATACGCAGTATTTT
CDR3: CASSFGLGLAGDSTDTQYF

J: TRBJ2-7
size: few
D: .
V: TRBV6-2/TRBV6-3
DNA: TGTGCCACCATTGGAGGACCAACCTACGAGCAGTACTTC
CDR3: CATIGGPTYEQYF